The 15 T cell receptor beta chains below come from one sample, sequenced in a study of blood T cell repertoires in COVID-19. The repertoire was sequenced with immunoSEQ multiplex PCR; TCRdb's copy has only in-frame clones and lacks some. This sample has hundreds of thousands of clones, with roughly 80% found just once. The sequenced sample was peripheral blood. The receptors come from a woman aged 80 or over with COVID-19, enrolled during active disease.

The chain combines TRBV29-1 with TRBJ2-5, with a tentative D call TRBD1 (7 bases). Trimming removed 7 bases from V and 3 bases from J, with 12 bases in between. In germline, CDR1 is SQVTM, CDR2 ANQGSEA. The CDR3 sequence is 12 residues long. CDR3: CSGGTEKETQYF. In nucleotides, the CDR3 is TGCAGCGGCGGGACAGAAAAAGAGACCCAGTACTTC.

In the case of this clone: Other DNA sequences from this sample encode an identical CDR3 as well. The chain links TRBV18 to TRBJ1-2; 8 bases match TRBD1. Germline V CDR1 and CDR2: KGHSH, LQKENI. With V trimmed by 3 bases and J by 3 bases, 3 bases remained unmatched. CDR3 length equals 14 residues. CDR3 sequence (DNA): TGTGCCAGCTCACCGACGACAGGGGACTATGGCTACACCTTC. It yields the protein CASSPTTGDYGYTF.

Regarding this clone: Other nucleotide sequences in the sample specify the same CDR3. The V and J genes are TRBV18 and TRBJ1-2; 8 bases are a match to TRBD1. This CDR3 has 12 residues. J gave up 6 bases and V 5 bases, and 2 bases lay outside the gene matches. CDR1 and CDR2 (germline): KGHSH, LQKENI. The CDR3 loop is CASSSTGDGYTF. As DNA, the CDR3 is TGTGCCAGCTCATCGACAGGGGATGGCTACACCTTC.

The rearrangement uses TRBV18 and TRBJ2-3; tentatively, D is TRBD1 (6 bases). Trimming removed 0 bases at V and 0 bases at J, with 19 bases between. The germline CDR1 and CDR2 sequences are KGHSH and LQKENI. The CDR3 runs 19 residues. The CDR3 loop is CASSPPLRGEGLSTDTQYF. The CDR3 coding sequence is TGTGCCAGCTCACCACCACTCAGGGGAGAGGGCCTTAGCACAGATACGCAGTATTTT.

CDR3 protein: CACSGGVGTQYF. DNA for the CDR3: TGTGCCTGTAGCGGGGGGGTGGGTACGCAGTATTTT. The V and J genes are TRBV30 and TRBJ2-3; 11 bases line up with TRBD2. This CDR3 has 12 residues. Germline loops: CDR1 GTSNPN, CDR2 SVGIG (reference sequence). Germline trimming cut 6 bases from V and 8 bases from J; bases unmatched to any gene: 4.

V and J are TRBV28 and TRBJ2-7, with 11 bases lining up with TRBD2. J lost 7 bases, V lost 9 bases, and 8 bases had no gene match. The CDR3 is made up of 13 amino acids. CDR1 is MDHEN, CDR2 SYDVKM, per germline. The CDR3 DNA is TGTGCCAGTCTAGCGGGAGGTTTGAGTGAGCAGTACTTC. It specifies CASLAGGLSEQYF. The variable domain in full, completed from reference TRBV28 and TRBJ2-7, reads DVKVTQSSRYLVKRTGEKVFLECVQDMDHENMFWYRQDPGLGLRLIYFSYDVKMKEKGDIPEGYSVSREKKERFSLILESASTNQTSMYLCASLAGGLSEQYFGPGTRLTVT.

The chain joins TRBV28 to TRBJ2-1; possibly TRBD1 for D (7 bases). Trimming shortened V by 11 bases and J by 7 bases, and 21 bases separated the two germline ends. This CDR3 contains 14 residues. Germline CDR1 and CDR2: MDHEN and SYDVKM. The CDR3 sequence is CAGGRQGPVNEQFF. The DNA for the CDR3 is TGTGCCGGGGGGCGACAGGGCCCGGTAAATGAGCAGTTCTTC.

The gene calls are TRBV5-4 and TRBJ2-2; weak D call: TRBD2 (5 bases). V dropped 1 base and J dropped 3 bases, with 7 bases sitting between them. Per the germline V gene, CDR1 is SGHNT and CDR2 is YYREEE (reference sequence). This CDR3 spans 14 amino acids. In nucleotides, the CDR3 is TGTGCCAGCAGCTTGACGGGGTACACCGGGGAGCTGTTTTTT. It encodes CASSLTGYTGELFF. Filled out from reference TRBV5-4 and TRBJ2-2, the complete variable domain reads ETGVTQSPTHLIKTRGQQVTLRCSSQSGHNTVSWYQQALGQGPQFIFQYYREEENGRGNFPPRFSGLQFPNYSSELNVNALELDDSALYLCASSLTGYTGELFFGEGSRLTVL.

This clone appeared once. CDR3 region: CASGSRAEESYEQYF. CDR3 nucleotides: TGTGCTAGTGGATCCCGAGCGGAGGAGTCCTACGAGCAGTACTTC. This chain uses TRBV12-5 with TRBJ2-7; TRBD2 might be the D (5 bases). Trimming pared 6 bases from V and 1 base from J, leaving 16 bases between. The CDR3 totals 15 residues. Per the germline V gene, CDR1 is LGHNT and CDR2 is FRNRAP.

This clone has just a few counts. J is TRBJ1-1 and V is TRBV29-1; TRBD1 matches at 9 bases. V lost 6 bases to trimming and J lost 3 bases; unmatched junction nucleotides: 2. In germline, CDR1 is SQVTM, CDR2 ANQGSEA. This CDR3 is 12 amino acids long. The CDR3: CSVWDRDTEAFF. As DNA, the CDR3 is TGCAGCGTCTGGGACAGGGACACTGAAGCTTTCTTT.

The V gene is TRBV7-2, the J gene TRBJ2-3; 13 bases fit TRBD2. The CDR3 covers 19 residues. V trimming: 2 bases; J trimming: 0 bases; junction bases outside the gene matches: 8. Germline V gene lookup returns CDR1 SGHTA and CDR2 FQGNSA. CDR3 protein: CASSLRTSGRVSSTDTQYF. The CDR3 nucleotides read TGTGCCAGCAGCTTACGGACTAGCGGGAGAGTCTCTAGCACAGATACGCAGTATTTT.

This clone showed up just once. The chain employs TRBV28 and TRBJ2-5, with D hard to call. Trimming pared 10 bases from V and 5 bases from J, leaving 14 bases between. The CDR3 length is 12 residues. CDR1 and CDR2 (germline): MDHEN, SYDVKM. CDR3 in amino acids: CAIGTARETQYF. In DNA, the CDR3 is TGTGCCATCGGAACAGCAAGGGAGACCCAGTACTTC.

The chain links TRBV25-1 to TRBJ2-1; D is undetermined. The ends were cut back, 7 bases at V and 4 bases at J, with 8 bases in the middle. The CDR3 covers 12 residues. The germline gives CDR1 MGHDK, CDR2 SYGVNS. The CDR3 loop reads CASTEAYNEQFF. The CDR3 region has the DNA TGTGCCAGCACAGAGGCATACAATGAGCAGTTCTTC. The variable domain in full, completed from reference TRBV25-1 and TRBJ2-1, reads EADIYQTPRYLVIGTGKKITLECSQTMGHDKMYWYQQDPGMELHLIHYSYGVNSTEKGDLSSESTVSRIRTEHFPLTLESARPSHTSQYLCASTEAYNEQFFGPGTRLTVL.

The CDR3 DNA sequence: TGTGCCAGCAGTGATGGGGGGTGGGATCAGCCCCAGCATTTT. Translating it yields CASSDGGWDQPQHF. The rearrangement uses TRBV2 and TRBJ1-5; the D gene is possibly TRBD1 (5 bases). CDR3 length: 14 residues. From germline, CDR1 is SNHLY and CDR2 FYNNEI. V was pared by 3 bases and J by 5 bases, with 11 bases between.

The V gene is TRBV30, the J gene TRBJ1-2, with a tentative D call TRBD1 (6 bases). The CDR3 is made up of 15 amino acids. CDR1 and CDR2 (germline): GTSNPN, SVGIG (reference sequence). Trimming took 5 bases from V and 3 from J, leaving 19 bases between them. This CDR3 reads CAWAPPGEPYYGYTF. CDR3 bases: TGTGCCTGGGCCCCCCCAGGGGAACCCTACTATGGCTACACCTTC.